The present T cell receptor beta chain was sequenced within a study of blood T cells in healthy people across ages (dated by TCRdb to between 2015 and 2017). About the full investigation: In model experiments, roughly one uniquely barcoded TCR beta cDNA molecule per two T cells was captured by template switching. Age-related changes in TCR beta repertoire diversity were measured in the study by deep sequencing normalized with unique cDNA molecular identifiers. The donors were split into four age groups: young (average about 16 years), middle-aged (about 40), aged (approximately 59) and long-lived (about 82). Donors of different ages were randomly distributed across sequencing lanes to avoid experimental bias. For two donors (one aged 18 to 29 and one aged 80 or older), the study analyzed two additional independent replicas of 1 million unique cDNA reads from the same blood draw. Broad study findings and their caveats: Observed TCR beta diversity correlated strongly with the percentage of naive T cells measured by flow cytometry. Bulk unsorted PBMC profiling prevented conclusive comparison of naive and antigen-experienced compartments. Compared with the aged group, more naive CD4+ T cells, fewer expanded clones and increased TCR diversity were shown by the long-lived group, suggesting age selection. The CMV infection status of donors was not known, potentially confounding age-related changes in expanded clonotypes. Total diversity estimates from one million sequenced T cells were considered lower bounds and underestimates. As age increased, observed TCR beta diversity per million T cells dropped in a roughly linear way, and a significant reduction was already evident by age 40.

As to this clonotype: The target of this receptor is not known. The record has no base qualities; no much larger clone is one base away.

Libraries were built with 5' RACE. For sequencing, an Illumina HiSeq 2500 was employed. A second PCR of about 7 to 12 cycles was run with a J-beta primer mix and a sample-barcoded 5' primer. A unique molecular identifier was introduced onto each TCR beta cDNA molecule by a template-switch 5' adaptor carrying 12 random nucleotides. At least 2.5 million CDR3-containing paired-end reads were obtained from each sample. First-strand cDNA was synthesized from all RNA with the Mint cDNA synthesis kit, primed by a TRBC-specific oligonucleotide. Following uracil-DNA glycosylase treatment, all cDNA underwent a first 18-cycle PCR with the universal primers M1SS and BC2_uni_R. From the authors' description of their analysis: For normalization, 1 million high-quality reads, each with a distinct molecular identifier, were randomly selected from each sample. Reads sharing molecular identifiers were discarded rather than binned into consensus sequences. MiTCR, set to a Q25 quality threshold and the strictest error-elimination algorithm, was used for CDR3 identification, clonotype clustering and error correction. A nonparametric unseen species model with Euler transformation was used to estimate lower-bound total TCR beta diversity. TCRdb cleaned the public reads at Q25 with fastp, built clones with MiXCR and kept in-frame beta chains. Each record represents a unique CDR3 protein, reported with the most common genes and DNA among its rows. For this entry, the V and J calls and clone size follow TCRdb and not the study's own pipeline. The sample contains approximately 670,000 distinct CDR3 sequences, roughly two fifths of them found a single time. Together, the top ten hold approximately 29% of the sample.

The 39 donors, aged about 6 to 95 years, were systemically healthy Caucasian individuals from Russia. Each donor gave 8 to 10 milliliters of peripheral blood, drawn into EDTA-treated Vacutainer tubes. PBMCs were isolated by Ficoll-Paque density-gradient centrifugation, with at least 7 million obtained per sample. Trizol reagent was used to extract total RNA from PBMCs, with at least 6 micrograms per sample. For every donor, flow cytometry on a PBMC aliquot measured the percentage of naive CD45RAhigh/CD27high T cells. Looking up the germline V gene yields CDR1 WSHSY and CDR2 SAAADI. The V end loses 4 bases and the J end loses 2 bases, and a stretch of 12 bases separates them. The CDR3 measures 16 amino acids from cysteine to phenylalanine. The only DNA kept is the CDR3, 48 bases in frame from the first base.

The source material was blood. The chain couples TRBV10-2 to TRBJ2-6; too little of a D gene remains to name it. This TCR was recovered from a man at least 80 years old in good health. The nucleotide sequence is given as TGCGCCAGCAGTGCCCTCGACACTACTGGGGCCAACGTCCTGACTTTC. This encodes CASSALDTTGANVLTF.